One and the same sample provided the 32 T cell receptor beta chains below, sequenced in a study of CD8 T cells in Susac syndrome. RNA amounts of 0.5 to 1 ug underwent reverse transcription with random hexamers. TCRdb fed the immunoSEQ multiplex PCR reads into MiXCR, producing one record per CDR3 protein. The repertoire holds around 270,000 distinct CDR3 sequences, approximately 85% seen once, with approximately 0.2% in the top ten. Sample: CD8+ T cells from PBMCs. These receptors were collected from a human donor with multiple sclerosis.

V is TRBV27 and J is TRBJ2-1; 8 bases align to TRBD2. V shed 8 bases, J shed 0 bases, and the junction held 9 bases outside the gene matches. CDR1 is MNHEY and CDR2 is SMNVEV in the germline V gene (reference sequence). The CDR3 contains 16 residues. CDR3 protein: CASQREMSSSYNEQFF. The CDR3, as DNA: TGTGCCAGCCAGCGGGAGATGTCATCCTCCTACAATGAGCAGTTCTTC.

This clonotype is a singleton in its sample. The chain employs TRBV18 and TRBJ2-7; TRBD1 or TRBD2 may be the D gene (5 bases each). Trimming cost V 3 bases and J 2 bases, with 8 bases left between them. The CDR3 is 13 residues long. Germline lookup yields CDR1 KGHSH and CDR2 LQKENI. The CDR3: CASSPGVTYEQYF. For the CDR3, the DNA is TGTGCCAGCTCACCGGGGGTAACCTACGAGCAGTACTTC.

The chain carries TRBV28 and TRBJ1-3, with a weak D call TRBD1 (5 bases). V lost 6 bases, J lost 8 bases, and 20 bases lay in between. Germline CDR1 and CDR2: MDHEN and SYDVKM. The CDR3 loop spans 15 amino acids. The CDR3 nucleotides read TGTGCCAGCAGGTCACTAGGACACGCCGAGGACACCATATATTTT. Amino acid sequence: CASRSLGHAEDTIYF.

This clonotype was recorded only once. The chain couples TRBV19 to TRBJ1-5; no definite D call. CDR1 and CDR2 from the germline V gene are LNHDA and SQIVND (reference sequence). Trimming took off 6 bases at V and 0 bases at J, with 12 bases between the two ends. The length of the CDR3 is 15 residues. CDR3 DNA sequence: TGTGCCAGTAGCCCCTTGACCGGTAGCAATCAGCCCCAGCATTTT. It codes for CASSPLTGSNQPQHF.

The rearrangement joins TRBV28 to TRBJ1-1; 10 bases are a match to TRBD1. Germline CDR1 reads MDHEN; CDR2 reads SYDVKM. This CDR3 region has 15 residues. V lost 3 bases and J lost 6; bases outside the gene matches: 7. CDR3 protein: CASSLPRDRGPEAFF. The CDR3 DNA reads as TGTGCCAGCAGTTTGCCCCGGGACAGGGGCCCTGAAGCTTTCTTT.

V usage is TRBV7-9 and J usage is TRBJ2-3, with 7 nucleotides matching TRBD1. V gave up 3 bases and J gave up 2 bases; unmatched junction bases: 8. Germline V gene data show CDR1 as SEHNR and CDR2 as FQNEAQ (reference sequence). This CDR3 spans 16 amino acids. This chain's CDR3 is CASSFPTGLHTDTQYF. The CDR3 DNA is TGTGCCAGCAGCTTCCCGACAGGGTTACACACAGATACGCAGTATTTT. The whole variable domain, filled in from reference TRBV7-9 and TRBJ2-3, reads DTGVSQNPRHKITKRGQNVTFRCDPISEHNRLYWYRQTLGQGPEFLTYFQNEAQLEKSRLLSDRFSAERPKGSFSTLEIQRTEQGDSAMYLCASSFPTGLHTDTQYFGPGTRLTVL.

The genes are TRBV11-2 and TRBJ1-4; TRBD1 matches 8 bases. CDR1 is SGHAT, CDR2 FQNNGV, per germline. The J segment lost 3 bases and the V segment lost 0 bases, leaving 18 bases of the junction unmatched. CDR3 size: 21 residues. The CDR3 reads CASSLDLRSDREDRANEKLFF. The CDR3 DNA follows: TGTGCCAGCAGCTTAGATCTACGGTCGGACAGGGAGGACAGGGCTAATGAAAAACTGTTTTTT.

The gene calls are TRBV20-1 and TRBJ2-2; 11 nucleotides align to TRBD2. The junction had 9 bases not matched to a gene; V was cut back by 3 bases and J by 6 bases. This CDR3 is 16 amino acids long. Looked up from germline, CDR1 is DFQATT and CDR2 is SNEGSKA (reference sequence). This CDR3 is CSARKLAGGSAGELFF. The CDR3 coding sequence is TGCAGTGCTAGGAAGTTAGCGGGAGGGAGCGCCGGGGAGCTGTTTTTT.

The chain carries TRBV7-9 and TRBJ2-5; D not resolved. This CDR3 is built from 15 residues. Trimming took 1 base from V and 1 from J, leaving 10 bases between them. Germline V lookup: CDR1 SEHNR, CDR2 FQNEAQ (reference sequence). Here the CDR3 reads CASSLGESGQETQYF. CDR3 sequence (DNA): TGTGCCAGCAGCTTAGGGGAAAGTGGCCAAGAGACCCAGTACTTC.

The rearrangement uses TRBV4-1 and TRBJ1-1; 7 bases are shared with TRBD1. Germline V gives CDR1 MGHRA, CDR2 YSYEKL. CDR3 size: 12 residues. The V segment lost 5 bases and the J segment 7 bases; nucleotides outside the gene matches: 4. This chain's CDR3 is CASSFQGGEAFF. Written as DNA, the CDR3 is TGCGCCAGCAGCTTCCAGGGGGGTGAAGCTTTCTTT.

The V gene is TRBV9, the J gene TRBJ2-7; perhaps TRBD1 as D (6 bases). The CDR3 extends over 13 amino acids. Germline V gives CDR1 SGDLS, CDR2 YYNGEE. The germline V and J ends were trimmed by 3 bases and 6 bases, with 13 bases remaining between them. The CDR3 DNA reads as TGTGCCAGCAGCGCGGACCTCAGGGGCGAGCAGTACTTC. This codes for CASSADLRGEQYF.

This chain joins TRBV24-1 and TRBJ2-3; 9 bases match TRBD1. In germline, CDR1 is KGHDR, CDR2 SFDVKD. The CDR3 has 16 residues. Unmatched junction bases numbered 6, after V lost 3 bases and J lost 3 bases. The CDR3 spells CATSDLDRGFTDTQYF. The DNA for the CDR3 is TGTGCCACCAGTGATCTGGACAGGGGTTTTACAGATACGCAGTATTTT.

The rearrangement uses TRBV5-1 and TRBJ2-7; 14 bases agree with TRBD2. Germline V CDR1 and CDR2: SGHRS, YFSETQ. With V trimmed by 3 bases and J by 1 base, 12 bases remained unmatched. CDR3 length: 19 residues. CDR3: CASSSPGLAGVVESYEQYF. The CDR3 region has the DNA TGCGCCAGCAGCTCCCCGGGACTAGCGGGAGTGGTGGAGTCCTACGAGCAGTACTTC.

V and J are TRBV6-5 and TRBJ2-7; 8 bases align to TRBD2. Unmatched junction bases numbered 13, after V lost 4 bases and J lost 5 bases. The germline gives CDR1 MNHEY, CDR2 SVGAGI. The CDR3 contains 16 residues. The CDR3: CASSFSVSGSIHEQYF. As DNA, the CDR3 is TGTGCCAGCAGTTTTTCCGTGAGCGGGAGTATCCACGAGCAGTACTTC.

The V and J genes are TRBV4-2 and TRBJ2-1; 7 nucleotides match TRBD2. The CDR3 contains 17 residues. With V trimmed by 2 bases and J by 2 bases, 9 bases remained unmatched. Germline CDR1 reads LGHNA; CDR2 reads YNFKEQ. The CDR3 region has the DNA TGTGCCAGCAGCCAACCCCCGGGGCGGGAGACCTACAATGAGCAGTTCTTC. It specifies CASSQPPGRETYNEQFF.

The J gene is TRBJ2-3, the V gene TRBV10-3; TRBD1 matches 7 bases. Trimming removed 8 bases from V and 2 bases from J; junction bases left unmatched: 4. The CDR3 runs to 13 residues. Germline CDR1 ENHRY, CDR2 SYGVKD. The CDR3 here is CAIDRDDTDTQYF. Here the CDR3 DNA reads TGTGCCATCGACAGGGACGACACAGATACGCAGTATTTT.

This chain links TRBV19 with TRBJ2-1; 11 bases are a match to TRBD2. Germline loops: CDR1 LNHDA, CDR2 SQIVND (reference sequence). The CDR3 spans 15 residues. V lost 4 bases to trimming and J lost 3 bases; unmatched junction nucleotides: 2. CDR3 amino acids: CASSSLAGGYNEQFF. CDR3 bases: TGTGCCAGTAGTAGCCTAGCGGGAGGCTACAATGAGCAGTTCTTC.

This rearrangement joins TRBV11-2 to TRBJ2-2; possibly TRBD2 for D (7 bases). The V gene's germline CDR1 is SGHAT and CDR2 FQNNGV. Trimming shortened V by 2 bases and J by 6 bases, and 22 bases separated the two germline ends. The CDR3 sequence is 18 residues long. Here the CDR3 reads CASSLPRGGGPDAGELFF. DNA for the CDR3: TGTGCCAGCAGCTTACCCCGAGGGGGAGGGCCTGACGCCGGGGAGCTGTTTTTT.

This chain joins TRBV28 and TRBJ2-7, with D possibly matching TRBD2 (5 bases). The germline CDR1 and CDR2 sequences are MDHEN and SYDVKM. V was clipped by 6 bases and J by 3 bases, with 12 bases between them. CDR3 length equals 13 residues. In DNA, the CDR3 is TGTGCCAGCAGCCTAGCAAATAACTACGAGCAGTACTTC. Its protein is CASSLANNYEQYF.

The CDR3 loop reads CSARDKNSGRYNEQFF. The CDR3 DNA reads TGCAGTGCTAGAGATAAAAATAGCGGGAGGTACAATGAGCAGTTCTTC. The rearrangement joins TRBV20-1 to TRBJ2-1; 10 bases fit TRBD2. Per the germline V gene, CDR1 is DFQATT and CDR2 is SNEGSKA (reference sequence). This CDR3 contains 16 residues. The V gene end was trimmed by 0 bases and the J gene end by 4 bases; junction bases not matched to a gene: 6.

This chain connects TRBV19 to TRBJ2-1; TRBD2 is a possible D gene (6 bases). CDR1 is LNHDA, CDR2 SQIVND, per germline (reference sequence). CDR3 length equals 17 residues. Trimming removed 9 bases from V and 9 bases from J, with 30 bases in between. CDR3 in amino acids: CASTTPAGSLGDGEQFF. CDR3 coding DNA: TGTGCCAGCACAACACCGGCGGGGAGTTTAGGGGACGGTGAGCAGTTCTTC.

In its sample, this clonotype was seen once. The CDR3 region has the DNA TGTGCCAGCAGCTTAACGGGCCCAGGGGAGACCCAGTACTTC. This translates into CASSLTGPGETQYF. The V gene is TRBV7-9, the J gene TRBJ2-5; D is perhaps TRBD1 (5 bases). CDR1 is SEHNR and CDR2 is FQNEAQ in the germline V gene (reference sequence). The V gene lost 2 bases and the J gene lost 5 bases, with 12 bases spanning the gap. This CDR3 is built from 14 residues. Complete variable domain (other parts from reference TRBV7-9 and TRBJ2-5): DTGVSQNPRHKITKRGQNVTFRCDPISEHNRLYWYRQTLGQGPEFLTYFQNEAQLEKSRLLSDRFSAERPKGSFSTLEIQRTEQGDSAMYLCASSLTGPGETQYFGPGTRLLVL.

V usage is TRBV27 and J usage is TRBJ1-5; D unclear. This CDR3 comprises 12 residues. Germline lookup yields CDR1 MNHEY and CDR2 SMNVEV (reference sequence). V was shortened by 3 bases and J by 2 bases, with 2 bases between the two germline ends. This CDR3 is CASSFRNQPQHF. The CDR3 DNA follows: TGTGCCAGCAGTTTTCGCAATCAGCCCCAGCATTTT.

The rearrangement uses TRBV13 and TRBJ2-1; D not certain. This CDR3 is built from 14 residues. Germline CDR1 is PRHDT and CDR2 is FYEKMQ (reference sequence). V lost 0 bases and J lost 7, with 10 bases in between. The CDR3 protein is CASSLGYDGNEQFF. CDR3 coding DNA: TGTGCCAGCAGCTTAGGCTACGACGGGAATGAGCAGTTCTTC.

This CDR3 is CASSQDRAVTYNEQFF. The CDR3 coding sequence is TGCGCCAGCAGCCAAGATAGGGCGGTGACCTACAATGAGCAGTTCTTC. The V gene is TRBV4-1, the J gene TRBJ2-1, with D uncertain. This CDR3 comprises 16 residues. The germline V and J ends were trimmed by 0 bases and 2 bases, with 11 bases remaining between them. CDR1 is MGHRA, CDR2 YSYEKL, per germline.

The J gene is TRBJ1-4, the V gene TRBV11-2; 10 bases agree with TRBD1. After removal of 9 bases from V and 5 bases from J, the junction contained 6 bases not matched to a gene. CDR3 length: 14 amino acids. CDR1 and CDR2 from the germline V gene are SGHAT and FQNNGV. The CDR3 loop is CARRDRGPNEKLFF. DNA of the CDR3: TGTGCCAGACGGGACAGGGGACCGAATGAAAAACTGTTTTTT.

In this sample, this clonotype turned up once. This chain links TRBV29-1 with TRBJ1-1, with D perhaps TRBD1 (5 bases). Trimming removed 2 bases at V and 0 bases at J, with 13 bases between. The CDR3 length is 15 residues. Germline values: CDR1 SQVTM, CDR2 ANQGSEA. The CDR3 DNA is TGCAGCGTTGAAAGCGGGGGTGACATGAACACTGAAGCTTTCTTT. Residues: CSVESGGDMNTEAFF.

The chain couples TRBV11-2 to TRBJ2-7; 9 bases fit TRBD2. The CDR3 loop spans 18 amino acids. In germline, CDR1 is SGHAT, CDR2 FQNNGV. The V segment lost 5 bases and the J segment 6 bases; nucleotides outside the gene matches: 20. The CDR3 region is CASSQLSAGGPRNSEQYF. The CDR3 region has the DNA TGTGCCAGCAGCCAGCTATCGGCGGGAGGGCCACGAAATAGCGAGCAGTACTTC.

In DNA form, the CDR3 reads TGTGCCAGCAGTCCCAGGGTTTCCTACGAGCAGTACTTC. Amino acids: CASSPRVSYEQYF. This chain joins TRBV12-3 or TRBV12-4 and TRBJ2-7, with D possibly matching TRBD1 (5 bases). CDR3 length: 13 amino acids. V dropped 5 bases and J dropped 1 base, with 9 bases sitting between them.

This clonotype appeared once. The rearrangement joins TRBV7-8 to TRBJ1-1, with 8 bases lining up with TRBD1. CDR1 and CDR2 from the germline V gene are SGHVS and FQNEAQ. V gave up 2 bases and J gave up 0 bases; unmatched junction bases: 2. CDR3 length equals 15 residues. The CDR3 DNA reads TGTGCCAGCAGCTTACAGGGGGCCGTGAACACTGAAGCTTTCTTT. It yields the protein CASSLQGAVNTEAFF. The variable domain in full, completed from reference TRBV7-8 and TRBJ1-1, reads GAGVSQSPRYKVAKRGQDVALRCDPISGHVSLFWYQQALGQGPEFLTYFQNEAQLDKSGLPSDRFFAERPEGSVSTLKIQRTQQEDSAVYLCASSLQGAVNTEAFFGQGTRLTVV.

The CDR3 here is CASTGGTGELFF. The CDR3 DNA follows: TGTGCCAGCACCGGGGGCACCGGGGAGCTGTTTTTT. The chain employs TRBV7-9 and TRBJ2-2; possible D gene TRBD2, 6 bases. Trimming shortened V by 7 bases and J by 4 bases, and 7 bases separated the two germline ends. The CDR3 length is 12 residues. Germline V CDR1 and CDR2: SEHNR, FQNEAQ (reference sequence).

This clonotype was seen only once. This sequence joins TRBV20-1 and TRBJ2-5, with 9 bases fitting TRBD1. The CDR3 has 18 amino acids. V shed 7 bases and J 5 bases; nucleotides not matched to a gene: 23. CDR1 DFQATT and CDR2 SNEGSKA come from the germline V gene (reference sequence). The CDR3 reads CSGFKGQGFKYVRETQYF. As DNA, the CDR3 is TGCAGTGGCTTTAAGGGACAGGGTTTCAAGTACGTTAGGGAGACCCAGTACTTC.